One sample yielded the 27 T cell receptor beta chains listed below, sequenced in a study of blood T cell repertoires in COVID-19. Profiled with immunoSEQ multiplex PCR; TCRdb holds only in-frame clones, not every one. The table has approximately 400,000 clones, approximately 93% seen once. The sequenced material came from PBMCs or T cells enriched from blood (not recorded which). These receptors were collected from a woman aged 40 to 55 who had been exposed to COVID-19.

The chain employs TRBV7-6 and TRBJ1-3; D remains unclear. Trimming took 4 bases from V and 4 from J, leaving 17 bases between them. CDR1 and CDR2 from the germline V gene are SGHVS and FNYEAQ. CDR3 size: 16 residues. This chain's CDR3 is CASSSSPGSNGNTIYF. CDR3 in DNA: TGTGCCAGCAGCTCCTCACCCGGGTCGAACGGAAACACCATATATTTT. Supplemented by reference TRBV7-6 and TRBJ1-3, the full variable domain reads GAGVSQSPRYKVTKRGQDVALRCDPISGHVSLYWYRQALGQGPEFLTYFNYEAQQDKSGLPNDRFSAERPEGSISTLTIQRTEQRDSAMYRCASSSSPGSNGNTIYFGEGSWLTVV.

The V and J genes are TRBV7-8 and TRBJ2-7; 8 bases fit TRBD2. The CDR3 covers 15 residues. CDR1 SGHVS and CDR2 FQNEAQ come from the germline V gene. V was clipped by 1 base and J by 2 bases; unmatched bases: 4. The CDR3 here is CASSLEGGRTYEQYF. The CDR3 nucleotides are TGTGCCAGCAGCTTAGAGGGCGGGAGGACCTACGAGCAGTACTTC.

The rearrangement uses TRBV19 and TRBJ1-2, with D possibly matching TRBD1 (5 bases). Deletions cut 11 bases from V and 3 bases from J, with 22 bases between. This CDR3 comprises 15 residues. CDR1 is LNHDA, CDR2 SQIVND, per germline (reference sequence). This chain's CDR3 is CAGRGGDPPYYGYTF. The CDR3 region has the DNA TGTGCCGGAAGGGGAGGGGACCCCCCCTACTATGGCTACACCTTC.

The chain links TRBV3-1 (or the pseudogene TRBV3-2) to TRBJ2-1; unclear D gene. Germline loops: CDR1 LGHDT, CDR2 YNNKEL (reference sequence). The length of the CDR3 is 14 residues. V lost 3 bases, J lost 0 bases, and 6 bases lay in between. CDR3 residues: CASSQFGSYNEQFF. As DNA, the CDR3 is TGTGCCAGCAGCCAGTTCGGCTCCTACAATGAGCAGTTCTTC.

The chain couples TRBV21-1 to TRBJ2-7; the table's D call TRBD1 went unverified against the DNA. TRBV21-1 has pseudogene status. The CDR3 loop spans 17 amino acids. CDR3 DNA sequence: TGTGCCAGCAGCAAGCCCACCTTAAAGACAGGGGACTACGAGCAGTACTTC. This codes for CASSKPTLKTGDYEQYF.

The chain carries TRBV19 and TRBJ1-4; 7 bases fit TRBD1. Germline V gene lookup returns CDR1 LNHDA and CDR2 SQIVND (reference sequence). There are 15 residues in the CDR3. V was pared by 5 bases and J by 8 bases, with 11 bases of the junction left unmatched. In DNA, the CDR3 is TGTGCCAGTAGTCCAGCCGGGACAGACTACGAAAAACTGTTTTTT. This gives the protein CASSPAGTDYEKLFF.

J is TRBJ2-7 and V is TRBV10-1; TRBD1 might be the D (5 bases). Trimming shortened V by 6 bases and J by 2 bases, and 11 bases separated the two germline ends. Germline V CDR1 and CDR2: WNHNN, SYGVQD (reference sequence). The CDR3 has 13 residues. The CDR3 DNA reads as TGCGCCAGCAGCGACGACAGAGCCTACGAGCAGTACTTC. This sequence encodes CASSDDRAYEQYF.

V is TRBV5-1 and J is TRBJ2-1; 10 bases align to TRBD2. The junction had 9 bases not matched to a gene; V was cut back by 1 base and J by 2 bases. Germline-derived CDR1 and CDR2 are SGHRS and YFSETQ. The CDR3 runs 18 residues. The CDR3 loop reads CASSLLIAGGAPYNEQFF. The CDR3 nucleotides read TGCGCCAGCAGCTTGTTAATAGCGGGGGGAGCTCCCTACAATGAGCAGTTCTTC.

This chain connects TRBV18 to TRBJ2-1, with unresolved D. CDR1 is KGHSH and CDR2 is LQKENI in the germline V gene. CDR3 size: 16 residues. Trimming removed 0 bases at V and 0 bases at J, with 9 bases between. The CDR3 nucleotides read TGTGCCAGCTCACCACCTAAGCAATCCTCCTACAATGAGCAGTTCTTC. Residues: CASSPPKQSSYNEQFF.

V is TRBV7-9 and J is TRBJ1-6; 7 positions agree with TRBD1. The CDR3 has 17 amino acids. Germline lookup yields CDR1 SEHNR and CDR2 FQNEAQ (reference sequence). The ends lost 5 bases at V and 9 bases at J; junction bases unmatched: 16. CDR3: CASSPGGPSRDTSPLHF. CDR3 sequence (DNA): TGTGCCAGCAGCCCAGGGGGACCTTCACGGGATACTTCACCCCTCCACTTT.

The V call is TRBV5-1, the J call TRBJ1-2, with D possibly being TRBD1 (6 bases). The CDR3 has 15 amino acids. Per germline, CDR1 SGHRS and CDR2 YFSETQ. Trimming took 4 bases from V and 8 from J, leaving 21 bases between them. As DNA, the CDR3 is TGCGCCAGCAGCCCAGTACAGGGCGGAAGCGGCGGCTACACCTTC. Protein product: CASSPVQGGSGGYTF.

In its sample, this clone was seen a few times. The gene calls are TRBV5-1 and TRBJ1-1, with D possibly matching TRBD1 (5 bases). V dropped 5 bases and J dropped 6 bases, with 17 bases sitting between them. There are 14 residues in the CDR3. Per germline, CDR1 SGHRS and CDR2 YFSETQ. The CDR3 DNA is TGCGCCAGCAGGGAGTCGGGGGTAACCGCTGAAGCTTTCTTT. This gives the protein CASRESGVTAEAFF.

This clone came up once. A junction end diverges from the germline sequence, so it may reflect a read error. The chain recombines TRBV7-7 with TRBJ2-1; D ambiguous. Germline-derived CDR1 and CDR2 are SSHAT and FNYEAQ (reference sequence). CDR3 length: 13 residues. This chain's CDR3 is CASSLKQYNEQFF. In DNA form, the CDR3 reads TGTGCTAGCAGCTTAAAACAGTACAATGAGCAGTTCTTC.

In DNA, the CDR3 is TGTGCCAGCAGTATGGACTTCTACGAGCAGTACTTC. Translated, it gives CASSMDFYEQYF. The chain has TRBV6-5 and TRBJ2-7; perhaps TRBD2 as D (5 bases). This CDR3 has 12 residues. Trimming removed 5 bases from V and 3 bases from J, with 8 bases in between. Germline CDR1 is MNHEY and CDR2 is SVGAGI.

V gene TRBV19 combines with J gene TRBJ1-2; no definite D call. Trimming left V 0 bases short and J 2 bases short, with 4 bases between. Germline V gene sequence: CDR1 LNHDA, CDR2 SQIVND (reference sequence). This CDR3 contains 13 residues. This CDR3 is CASSIDGNYGYTF. DNA of the CDR3: TGTGCCAGTAGTATAGACGGGAACTATGGCTACACCTTC.

The V call is TRBV9, the J call TRBJ2-1; no reliable D call. Trimming cost V 0 bases and J 2 bases, with 12 bases left between them. The CDR3 has 16 amino acids. Germline V gene sequence: CDR1 SGDLS, CDR2 YYNGEE. This chain's CDR3 is CASSVVASRAYNEQFF. CDR3 in DNA: TGTGCCAGCAGCGTAGTCGCTAGTCGAGCCTACAATGAGCAGTTCTTC. Complete variable domain (other parts from reference TRBV9 and TRBJ2-1): DSGVTQTPKHLITATGQRVTLRCSPRSGDLSVYWYQQSLDQGLQFLIQYYNGEERAKGNILERFSAQQFPDLHSELNLSSLELGDSALYFCASSVVASRAYNEQFFGPGTRLTVL.

The rearrangement joins TRBV4-1 to TRBJ2-7, with D maybe TRBD2 (6 bases). Between the trimmed V and J ends, which lost 0 bases and 1 base, there was a span of 13 bases. This CDR3 is built from 16 residues. The germline CDR1 and CDR2 sequences are MGHRA and YSYEKL. The CDR3 loop reads CASSQEPGVSSYEQYF. The CDR3 DNA reads as TGCGCCAGCAGCCAAGAGCCGGGGGTTTCTTCCTACGAGCAGTACTTC.

The chain uses TRBV7-6 and TRBJ1-4; no clear D. V dropped 1 base and J dropped 0 bases, with 6 bases sitting between them. This CDR3 comprises 15 residues. Per germline, CDR1 SGHVS and CDR2 FNYEAQ. The CDR3: CASSLEEATNEKLFF. CDR3 bases: TGTGCCAGCAGCTTAGAAGAGGCAACTAATGAAAAACTGTTTTTT.

This CDR3 is CASSLGQDTEAFF. The DNA of the CDR3 is TGTGCCAGCAGCCTCGGACAGGACACTGAAGCTTTCTTT. The rearrangement joins TRBV9 to TRBJ1-1, with 7 positions matching TRBD1. The CDR3 is made up of 13 amino acids. The V gene end was trimmed by 4 bases and the J gene end by 3 bases; junction bases not matched to a gene: 3. CDR1 is SGDLS and CDR2 is YYNGEE in the germline V gene.

The rearrangement uses TRBV18 and TRBJ2-5; the match to TRBD1 covers 7 bases. Per germline, CDR1 KGHSH and CDR2 LQKENI. This CDR3 has 14 residues. V shed 4 bases and J 3 bases; nucleotides not matched to a gene: 5. The CDR3 bases are TGTGCCAGCTCACTCGGGACAGCCGAAGAGACCCAGTACTTC. This translates into CASSLGTAEETQYF.

This chain uses TRBV2 with TRBJ2-7; the match to TRBD1 covers 7 bases. V lost 8 bases and J lost 4; bases outside the gene matches: 8. The germline V gene has CDR1 SNHLY and CDR2 FYNNEI. This CDR3 spans 13 amino acids. The CDR3 DNA is TGTGCCAGCGGGAACAGGGGCCGATACGAGCAGTACTTC. Translation gives CASGNRGRYEQYF.

To note about this clone: This sample includes further DNA sequences coding for the same CDR3. The J gene is TRBJ1-5, the V gene TRBV7-2; D call uncertain. Germline V lookup: CDR1 SGHTA, CDR2 FQGNSA. The CDR3 contains 13 residues. The ends were cut back, 0 bases at V and 7 bases at J, with 7 bases in the middle. As DNA, the CDR3 is TGTGCCAGCAGCTTAGCTGGAGCGCAGCCCCAGCATTTT. Translated, it gives CASSLAGAQPQHF.

On this clone itself: Different DNA sequences within this sample yield the same CDR3. The CDR3 sequence: CAWSVLEGTEAFF. CDR3 sequence (DNA): TGTGCCTGGAGTGTATTGGAGGGCACTGAAGCTTTCTTT. V gene TRBV30 combines with J gene TRBJ1-1; no firm D call. The germline CDR1 and CDR2 sequences are GTSNPN and SVGIG (reference sequence). The CDR3 is made up of 13 amino acids. V lost 0 bases and J lost 4, with 9 bases in between.

The chain combines TRBV14 with TRBJ1-2; the D gene is possibly TRBD1 (6 bases). This CDR3 region has 13 residues. Per germline, CDR1 SGHDN and CDR2 FVKESK. Trimming pared 4 bases from V and 3 bases from J, leaving 9 bases between. CDR3 sequence reads: CASSRSGDYGYTF. The CDR3 DNA reads as TGTGCCAGCAGCCGATCAGGGGACTATGGCTACACCTTC.

The chain combines TRBV5-1 with TRBJ1-2; D is uncertain. The germline V and J ends were trimmed by 7 bases and 5 bases, with 9 bases remaining between them. This CDR3 spans 11 amino acids. Germline CDR1 SGHRS, CDR2 YFSETQ. The CDR3 DNA reads TGCGCCAGCTGGGGAGGGTATGGCTACACCTTC. It is translated as CASWGGYGYTF.

The chain recombines TRBV12-5 with TRBJ1-5, with a tentative D call TRBD1 (6 bases). V lost 3 bases and J 2 bases, leaving 17 bases between the germline ends. Germline V lookup: CDR1 LGHNT, CDR2 FRNRAP. The CDR3 is 17 residues long. The CDR3 here is CASGFRKQGMGNQPQHF. CDR3 in DNA: TGTGCTAGTGGTTTCCGAAAACAGGGAATGGGCAATCAGCCCCAGCATTTT.

V is TRBV2 and J is TRBJ1-3, with no clear D. CDR3 length: 16 amino acids. Germline V gene sequence: CDR1 SNHLY, CDR2 FYNNEI. Deletions cut 5 bases from V and 1 base from J, with 15 bases between. The CDR3 DNA sequence: TGTGCCAGCAGTCTAACCGTAACGGGTTCTGGAAACACCATATATTTT. Translation: CASSLTVTGSGNTIYF.